These 15 T cell receptor beta chains were sequenced from one sample in a study of T cell responses to AZD1222 COVID-19 vaccine (dated by TCRdb to the early 2020s). The label giving this sample's time point can be read as: about 28 days (+/-7) after the second vaccine dose. The method behind the library was the immunoSEQ multiplex PCR assay. In its TCRdb copy, this immuneACCESS table keeps in-frame sequences only and misses some clones. Where compared with another copy, unresolved V genes explain less than half of these, and the others have no known cause. The sample profile shows 120,000 or so clones; around 90% of them were found once. About 15% of the sample rests with the top ten. The sequencing here drew on peripheral blood, taken 28 days after the second AZD1222 dose. The receptors were gathered from an adult who received the AZD1222 COVID-19 vaccine.

A single count supports this clone. The CDR3 DNA follows: TGCGCCAGCATCTCCGAAGAGGATACGCAGTATTTT. Its protein is CASISEEDTQYF. The chain joins TRBV5-1 to TRBJ2-3; D gene ambiguous. The CDR3 has 12 amino acids. Germline V gene sequence: CDR1 SGHRS, CDR2 YFSETQ. Trimming shortened V by 6 bases and J by 6 bases, and 11 bases separated the two germline ends.

DNA for the CDR3: TGTGCCAGCAGTTACTCTTATGGGGACGGCTATGGCTACACCTTC. It is translated as CASSYSYGDGYGYTF. This chain links TRBV6-5 with TRBJ1-2; a possible D gene is TRBD1 (5 bases). V dropped 0 bases and J dropped 4 bases, with 12 bases sitting between them. The CDR3 has 15 residues. The germline V gene has CDR1 MNHEY and CDR2 SVGAGI.

The chain combines TRBV6-5 with TRBJ2-5, with 7 bases lining up with TRBD1. The CDR3 totals 14 residues. The germline gives CDR1 MNHEY, CDR2 SVGAGI. Trimming cost V 6 bases and J 4 bases; bases outside gene matches: 8. Here the CDR3 DNA reads TGTGCCAGCAGCCACCGGAACAGGGGAGAGACCCAGTACTTC. Residues: CASSHRNRGETQYF.

The rearrangement uses TRBV14 and TRBJ1-4; no definite D call. Germline V gene data show CDR1 as SGHDN and CDR2 as FVKESK. This CDR3 spans 16 amino acids. V shed 3 bases and J shed 8 bases, with 19 bases lying between them. The CDR3 reads CASSHYPWPSAEKLFF. In DNA, the CDR3 is TGTGCCAGCAGCCACTACCCCTGGCCCTCGGCGGAAAAACTGTTTTTT.

The chain has TRBV7-3 and TRBJ2-2; D may match TRBD1 or TRBD2 (5 bases each). The CDR3 covers 17 residues. Germline CDR1 and CDR2: SGHTA and FQGTGA. Trimming left V 1 base short and J 5 bases short, with 17 bases between. CDR3 sequence (DNA): TGTGCCAGCAGCTTAAATGGGGGTCCACGTGGGACCGGGGAGCTGTTTTTT. It encodes CASSLNGGPRGTGELFF.

The V call is TRBV18, the J call TRBJ1-5, with D tentatively TRBD1 (5 bases). The CDR3 has 16 residues. CDR1 and CDR2 from the germline V gene are KGHSH and LQKENI. The V end was cut by 5 bases, the J end by 7 bases, with 21 bases between. This CDR3 is CASSLQSQESGQPQHF. For the CDR3, the DNA is TGTGCCAGCTCATTACAGTCACAGGAGTCCGGACAGCCCCAGCATTTT. Full variable domain (rest looked up from reference TRBV18 and TRBJ1-5): NAGVMQNPRHLVRRRGQEARLRCSPMKGHSHVYWYRQLPEEGLKFMVYLQKENIIDESGMPKERFSAEFPKEGPSILRIQQVVRGDSAAYFCASSLQSQESGQPQHFGDGTRLSIL.

The chain links TRBV27 to TRBJ1-6; no reliable D call. The CDR3 sequence is 14 residues long. Germline V gene lookup returns CDR1 MNHEY and CDR2 SMNVEV (reference sequence). V dropped 2 bases and J dropped 9 bases, with 11 bases sitting between them. In DNA, the CDR3 is TGTGCCAGCAGTTTACGACTCGAGGGTTCACCCCTCCACTTT. Translation: CASSLRLEGSPLHF.

The genes are TRBV2 and TRBJ1-1; possible D gene TRBD1, 5 bases. The CDR3 has 13 residues. V was cut by 4 bases and J by 6 bases, with 12 bases left in between. Looked up from germline, CDR1 is SNHLY and CDR2 is FYNNEI. CDR3 in DNA: TGTGCCAGCAGTGCCGGGGGGACGGCTGAAGCTTTCTTT. Its protein product is CASSAGGTAEAFF.

The chain carries TRBV4-2 and TRBJ1-3; no clear D. CDR3 size: 16 residues. Per the germline V gene, CDR1 is LGHNA and CDR2 is YNFKEQ. Trimming pared 0 bases from V and 2 bases from J, leaving 11 bases between. In DNA, the CDR3 is TGTGCCAGCAGCCAAGATCGGGCAGCCCCTGGAAACACCATATATTTT. This translates into CASSQDRAAPGNTIYF.

The chain uses TRBV4-1 and TRBJ2-1; no definite D call. Trimming removed 2 bases at V and 4 bases at J, with 9 bases between. This CDR3 is 14 amino acids long. From germline, CDR1 is MGHRA and CDR2 YSYEKL. The CDR3 DNA is TGCGCCAGCAGCCAACTACGCCTATACAATGAGCAGTTCTTC. Its protein product is CASSQLRLYNEQFF.

CDR3 region: CASSPGGTDTQYF. The CDR3 coding sequence is TGTGCCAGCAGTCCCGGGGGGACAGATACGCAGTATTTT. This chain joins TRBV12-3 or TRBV12-4 and TRBJ2-3; 7 nucleotides agree with TRBD2. V trimming: 5 bases; J trimming: 3 bases; junction bases outside the gene matches: 2. The CDR3 is made up of 13 amino acids.

This clone was recorded only once. The chain links TRBV27 to TRBJ2-2, with 12 nucleotides matching TRBD1. CDR3 size: 15 residues. The J segment lost 3 bases and the V segment lost 6 bases, leaving 2 bases of the junction unmatched. Germline lookup yields CDR1 MNHEY and CDR2 SMNVEV (reference sequence). The chain's CDR3 is CASRGQGADTGELFF. CDR3 nucleotides: TGTGCCAGCAGGGGACAGGGGGCTGACACCGGGGAGCTGTTTTTT.

The chain couples TRBV12-3 or TRBV12-4 to TRBJ1-1; D not certain. This CDR3 comprises 13 residues. Between the trimmed V and J ends, which lost 4 bases and 6 bases, there was a span of 12 bases. The CDR3 bases are TGTGCCAGCAGTTCATCAAGCGGGGCTGAAGCTTTCTTT. Its translation: CASSSSSGAEAFF.

In its sample, this clone was seen once. The chain recombines TRBV30 with TRBJ2-6; D is undetermined. Germline assignment: CDR1 GTSNPN and CDR2 SVGIG (reference sequence). Trimming cost V 2 bases and J 1 base, with 6 bases left between them. The CDR3 consists of 14 residues. The CDR3 DNA sequence: TGTGCCTGGAGTCGGAAATCTGGGGCCAACGTCCTGACTTTC. Encoded protein: CAWSRKSGANVLTF.

The CDR3 bases are TGTGCCACCAGTGATACCCGAACAAACACCGGGGAGCTGTTTTTT. Translated: CATSDTRTNTGELFF. The gene calls are TRBV24-1 and TRBJ2-2; D is undetermined. The CDR3 is made up of 15 amino acids. The V end was cut by 3 bases, the J end by 2 bases, with 9 bases between. Germline V gives CDR1 KGHDR, CDR2 SFDVKD.